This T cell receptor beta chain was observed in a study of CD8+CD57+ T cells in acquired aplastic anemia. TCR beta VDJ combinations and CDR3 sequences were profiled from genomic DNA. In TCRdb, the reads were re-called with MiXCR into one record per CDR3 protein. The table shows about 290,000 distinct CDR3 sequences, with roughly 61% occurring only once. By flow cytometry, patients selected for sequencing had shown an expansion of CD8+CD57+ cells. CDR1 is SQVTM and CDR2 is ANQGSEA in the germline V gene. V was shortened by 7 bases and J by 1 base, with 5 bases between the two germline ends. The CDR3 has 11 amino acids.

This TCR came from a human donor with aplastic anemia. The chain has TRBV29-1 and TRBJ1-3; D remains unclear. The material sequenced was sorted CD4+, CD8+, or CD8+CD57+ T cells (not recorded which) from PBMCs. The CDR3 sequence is CSGKSGNTIYF. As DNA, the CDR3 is TGCAGCGGAAAGTCTGGAAACACCATATATTTT.